A single sample is the source of the 27 T cell receptor beta chains below, sequenced in a study of memory CD4+ T cells and cytomegalovirus serostatus. Method: immunoSEQ multiplex PCR; TCRdb's copy keeps in-frame clones and lacks some. The sample consists of around 45,000 clones, 76% of them appearing once. The sort gate was single viable CD3+CD4+CD8-CD45RO+ cells for memory CD4+ T cells. Sequencing was performed on memory CD4+ T cells from blood. The receptors originated from an adult in good health and CMV-seronegative.

This clone was picked up a small number of times. The rearrangement uses TRBV29-1 and TRBJ1-1; no reliable D call. This CDR3 has 12 residues. From germline, CDR1 is SQVTM and CDR2 ANQGSEA. V lost 5 bases and J 4 bases, leaving 11 bases between the germline ends. CDR3 residues: CSVLRRGTEAFF. Here the CDR3 DNA reads TGCAGCGTTCTTCGACGAGGCACTGAAGCTTTCTTT. The full variable domain, in which reference TRBV29-1 and TRBJ1-1 provide the parts outside the CDR3, is SAVISQKPSRDICQRGTSLTIQCQVDSQVTMMFWYRQQPGQSLTLIATANQGSEATYESGFVIDKFPISRPNLTFSTLTVSNMSPEDSSIYLCSVLRRGTEAFFGQGTRLTVV.

The rearrangement uses TRBV28 and TRBJ1-5; possible D gene TRBD1, 6 bases. The CDR3 spans 15 residues. V shed 6 bases and J shed 1 base, with 13 bases lying between them. CDR1 is MDHEN and CDR2 is SYDVKM in the germline V gene. CDR3 DNA: TGTGCCAGCAGCCAAACAGGGAGAAGCAATCAGCCCCAGCATTTT. Translated: CASSQTGRSNQPQHF.

V usage is TRBV12-5 and J usage is TRBJ2-1; no clear D gene. Germline V gene lookup returns CDR1 LGHNT and CDR2 FRNRAP. CDR3 size: 13 residues. V was clipped by 6 bases and J by 5 bases, with 11 bases between them. CDR3 protein: CASGWDSNNEQFF. The CDR3 DNA sequence: TGTGCTAGTGGATGGGATTCGAACAATGAGCAGTTCTTC.

This clone showed up just a few times. J is TRBJ2-3 and V is TRBV18; D not resolved. CDR1 and CDR2 from the germline V gene are KGHSH and LQKENI. The CDR3 is 13 residues long. V shed 3 bases and J shed 1 base, with 5 bases lying between them. The CDR3 protein is CASSPQGTDTQYF. For the CDR3, the DNA is TGTGCCAGCTCACCGCAGGGCACAGATACGCAGTATTTT.

The chain recombines TRBV11-2 with TRBJ2-3; TRBD1 is a possible D gene (8 bases). V dropped 5 bases and J dropped 2 bases, with 14 bases sitting between them. Germline V lookup: CDR1 SGHAT, CDR2 FQNNGV. The CDR3 spans 15 residues. CDR3 coding DNA: TGTGCCAGCAGCGCAGCGGGACAGGTCACAGATACGCAGTATTTT. Amino acids: CASSAAGQVTDTQYF.

Only one count was recorded for this clone. The rearrangement links TRBV19 to TRBJ2-5, with 8 bases lining up with TRBD1. CDR3 length: 14 amino acids. Trimming at V came to 5 bases and at J to 1 base, leaving 3 bases not matched to a gene. The germline V gene has CDR1 LNHDA and CDR2 SQIVND (reference sequence). CDR3 coding DNA: TGTGCCAGTAGTCCCGGGACAGGCCAAGAGACCCAGTACTTC. Translation gives CASSPGTGQETQYF.

This rearrangement joins TRBV7-2 to TRBJ2-2, with D possibly TRBD2 on 7 matching bases. Germline V lookup: CDR1 SGHTA, CDR2 FQGNSA. The length of the CDR3 is 14 residues. V dropped 5 bases and J dropped 2 bases, with 9 bases sitting between them. The CDR3 is CASSPGGNTGELFF. The CDR3 region has the DNA TGTGCCAGCAGCCCGGGGGGCAACACCGGGGAGCTGTTTTTT.

The CDR3 spells CASSMEQGLRNTEAFF. Here the CDR3 DNA reads TGTGCCAGTAGTATGGAGCAGGGTCTACGGAACACTGAAGCTTTCTTT. The rearrangement joins TRBV19 to TRBJ1-1; a possible D gene is TRBD1 (5 bases). The CDR3 covers 16 residues. V was clipped by 3 bases and J by 1 base, with 15 bases between them. CDR1 and CDR2 (germline): LNHDA, SQIVND (reference sequence).

This clone appeared a few times. The chain recombines TRBV5-1 with TRBJ2-2; 11 bases map to TRBD1. Germline V gives CDR1 SGHRS, CDR2 YFSETQ. This CDR3 has 13 residues. The V gene end was trimmed by 7 bases and the J gene end by 5 bases; junction bases not matched to a gene: 1. CDR3 sequence reads: CASGTGGTGELFF. The DNA of the CDR3 is TGCGCCAGCGGGACAGGGGGAACCGGGGAGCTGTTTTTT.

This chain joins TRBV18 and TRBJ2-7, with 7 bases aligning to TRBD1. Per the germline V gene, CDR1 is KGHSH and CDR2 is LQKENI. The trim removed 3 bases at V and 2 bases at J, leaving 1 base unmatched. The CDR3 loop spans 13 amino acids. Here the CDR3 DNA reads TGTGCCAGCTCACCTGGGACAGCCTACGAGCAGTACTTC. Translation gives CASSPGTAYEQYF.

Worth noting for this clone: The junction shows a germline mismatch at one end, possibly a read error. This rearrangement joins TRBV29-1 to TRBJ2-1, with 11 bases that match TRBD1. In germline, CDR1 is SQVTM, CDR2 ANQGSEA. CDR3 size: 13 residues. CDR3 protein: CSVRGQGASAELF. The CDR3 DNA reads as TGCAGCGTAAGAGGACAGGGGGCATCTGCGGAGCTCTTC.

The rearrangement uses TRBV5-4 and TRBJ1-5, with a tentative D call TRBD1 (5 bases). The CDR3 is made up of 14 amino acids. Germline loops: CDR1 SGHNT, CDR2 YYREEE (reference sequence). Trimming shortened V by 0 bases and J by 4 bases, and 8 bases separated the two germline ends. This CDR3 is CASSLDGGNQPQHF. The CDR3 region has the DNA TGTGCCAGCAGCTTGGACGGGGGAAATCAGCCCCAGCATTTT.

The chain links TRBV5-1 to TRBJ2-5, with 11 positions matching TRBD1. Germline V gives CDR1 SGHRS, CDR2 YFSETQ. This CDR3 has 15 amino acids. With V trimmed by 4 bases and J by 5 bases, 7 bases remained unmatched. The CDR3 sequence: CASSPGTGGWETQYF. The CDR3 DNA sequence: TGCGCCAGCAGCCCAGGGACAGGGGGTTGGGAGACCCAGTACTTC.

The CDR3 reads CASSDWREAFF. CDR3 DNA sequence: TGTGCCAGCAGTGATTGGAGAGAAGCTTTCTTT. This sequence joins TRBV2 and TRBJ1-1; no clear D gene. V lost 3 bases and J 8 bases, leaving 7 bases between the germline ends. Germline CDR1 and CDR2: SNHLY and FYNNEI. The CDR3 consists of 11 residues.

This chain joins TRBV5-1 and TRBJ2-7, with D maybe TRBD2 (6 bases). Deletions cut 2 bases from V and 0 bases from J, with 12 bases between. Germline values: CDR1 SGHRS, CDR2 YFSETQ. The CDR3 sequence is 15 residues long. The CDR3 loop reads CASSFLREPSYEQYF. The CDR3 nucleotides are TGCGCCAGCAGCTTTTTGCGGGAACCCTCCTACGAGCAGTACTTC.

V and J are TRBV9 and TRBJ2-3, with TRBD1 matching 9 bases. The CDR3 is 16 amino acids. After removal of 4 bases from V and 4 bases from J, the junction contained 10 bases not matched to a gene. The germline gives CDR1 SGDLS, CDR2 YYNGEE. In DNA form, the CDR3 reads TGTGCCAGCAGCTTCCGATGGACAGGGGCGGCAGATACGCAGTATTTT. Residues: CASSFRWTGAADTQYF.

The J gene is TRBJ2-1, the V gene TRBV27, with 11 bases aligning to TRBD2. CDR3 size: 16 residues. V lost 6 bases to trimming and J lost 8 bases; unmatched junction nucleotides: 12. The V gene's germline CDR1 is MNHEY and CDR2 SMNVEV (reference sequence). This CDR3 is CASRTRLAGGLYEQFF. In DNA form, the CDR3 reads TGTGCCAGCAGAACGCGATTAGCGGGGGGGCTATATGAGCAGTTCTTC.

The chain has TRBV28 and TRBJ1-6; 8 bases map to TRBD1. The CDR3 has 15 residues. Germline V CDR1 and CDR2: MDHEN, SYDVKM. The J segment lost 9 bases and the V segment lost 5 bases, leaving 9 bases of the junction unmatched. The CDR3 DNA sequence: TGTGCCAGCAGTCCCCCGGACAGGGTCGGTTCACCCCTCCACTTT. Translated: CASSPPDRVGSPLHF.

In its sample, this clone was seen once. The CDR3 loop reads CASSYFGQGAFF. DNA of the CDR3: TGTGCCAGCAGTTACTTCGGACAGGGTGCTTTCTTT. The V call is TRBV6-5, the J call TRBJ1-1; 8 bases map to TRBD1. In germline, CDR1 is MNHEY, CDR2 SVGAGI. With V trimmed by 1 base and J by 11 bases, 3 bases remained unmatched. The length of the CDR3 is 12 residues.

This chain connects TRBV5-6 to TRBJ1-3; unclear D gene. V gave up 4 bases and J gave up 0 bases, with 11 bases separating them. The CDR3 is made up of 15 amino acids. CDR1 and CDR2 from the germline V gene are SGHDT and YYEEEE. CDR3 residues: CASSRGPGSGNTIYF. CDR3 nucleotides: TGTGCCAGCAGCCGCGGGCCCGGCTCTGGAAACACCATATATTTT.

The sample holds one count of this clone. The V gene is TRBV18, the J gene TRBJ1-2; TRBD1 matches at 9 bases. Germline values: CDR1 KGHSH, CDR2 LQKENI. This CDR3 has 14 amino acids. After removal of 6 bases from V and 7 bases from J, the junction contained 9 bases not matched to a gene. Here the CDR3 reads CASSTSQGASGYTF. The CDR3 DNA reads TGTGCCAGCTCCACATCACAGGGGGCTAGTGGCTACACCTTC.

This chain uses TRBV19 with TRBJ1-5; perhaps TRBD1 as D (6 bases). Trimming pared 6 bases from V and 0 bases from J, leaving 12 bases between. The CDR3 sequence is 15 residues long. Germline values: CDR1 LNHDA, CDR2 SQIVND (reference sequence). The CDR3 region has the DNA TGTGCCAGTAGGACGACAGGATATAGCAATCAGCCCCAGCATTTT. Its translation is CASRTTGYSNQPQHF.

In this sample, this clone turned up a few times. V is TRBV9 and J is TRBJ1-2, with D possibly matching TRBD1 (6 bases). This CDR3 region has 13 residues. Germline CDR1 SGDLS, CDR2 YYNGEE. Trimming removed 4 bases from V and 2 bases from J, with 9 bases in between. CDR3 DNA sequence: TGTGCCAGCAGCCAAGGACAGAACTATGGCTACACCTTC. This gives the protein CASSQGQNYGYTF.

The chain is built from TRBV28 and TRBJ1-5, with D possibly TRBD1 on 5 matching bases. V was pared by 7 bases and J by 8 bases, with 24 bases between. This CDR3 spans 16 amino acids. The germline gives CDR1 MDHEN, CDR2 SYDVKM. DNA of the CDR3: TGTGCCAGCATAAGTCGCAAGGGGAGTTTTGGGAAGCCCCAGCATTTT. Translating gives CASISRKGSFGKPQHF.

The chain has TRBV30 and TRBJ1-6; D unclear. The V end was cut by 4 bases, the J end by 2 bases, with 9 bases between. CDR1 GTSNPN and CDR2 SVGIG come from the germline V gene (reference sequence). The CDR3 spans 14 residues. Written as DNA, the CDR3 is TGTGCCTGGATGGGAGGAACCTATAATTCACCCCTCCACTTT. It specifies CAWMGGTYNSPLHF.

The chain carries TRBV19 and TRBJ1-2; D unclear. There are 11 residues in the CDR3. Trimming stripped 8 bases from V and 2 bases from J, with 6 bases between. Germline values: CDR1 LNHDA, CDR2 SQIVND (reference sequence). The CDR3 loop reads CASEQNYGYTF. The CDR3 DNA follows: TGTGCCAGTGAACAAAACTATGGCTACACCTTC.

The V gene is TRBV19, the J gene TRBJ1-5; D is possibly TRBD1 (5 bases). The length of the CDR3 is 16 residues. The germline V and J ends were trimmed by 6 bases and 6 bases, with 21 bases remaining between them. CDR1 is LNHDA and CDR2 is SQIVND in the germline V gene (reference sequence). The DNA of the CDR3 is TGTGCCAGTAGCCTAAAAGGGAGGCAGGGAGTTCAGCCCCAGCATTTT. Its protein is CASSLKGRQGVQPQHF.